This T cell receptor beta chain comes out of a study of cytomegalovirus exposure and HLA in healthy donors. Germline CDR1 LNHDA, CDR2 SQIVND (reference sequence). CDR3 length equals 12 residues. The ends were cut back, 3 bases at V and 7 bases at J, with 9 bases in the middle. Primers: 60 Vbeta forward and 13 Jbeta reverse. Sequencing was performed with immunoSEQ multiplex PCR; in TCRdb, only in-frame clones are kept and a portion is missing. The data contain about 140,000 clones, about four fifths of them singletons. The material sequenced was PBMCs. The receptor's source is a man aged 35-49 years in good health and CMV-seropositive. This chain joins TRBV19 and TRBJ1-2, with D possibly being TRBD1 (5 bases). The CDR3 DNA reads TGTGCCAGTAGTATGGGAGGGACTGGCTACACCTTC. Protein sequence: CASSMGGTGYTF.